This T cell receptor beta chain was profiled in a study of vaccination and CD4 T cells after COVID-19. Study at large: Cultures designated as controls were supplied with a CEFX pool, an HIV-1 Nef pool, or no peptide.

Treatment specified: roughly nine-day PBMC culture with coronavirus spike peptide pools or control peptides (ViraFEST assay). Investigators obtained the unexposed donor's CD4+ T cells before the COVID-19 pandemic (2011-2018). Cells permitting, SARS-CoV-2 S/N served as probes for unexposed-donor CD4+ T cells, and four cold-coronavirus spikes did too. With the Oncomine TCR Beta short-read assay, DNA from cultured CD4+ T cells was sequenced. TCRdb reprocessed the PCR reads via MiXCR and lists one record per CDR3 protein. There are 5,500 to 8,000 distinct CDR3 sequences in the sample; around 50% occur only once, and about 42% lies in the top ten. On this clonotype: What it recognizes is unknown.

Germline V CDR1 and CDR2: MDHEN, SYDVKM. J lost 3 bases, V lost 3 bases, and 2 bases had no gene match. The CDR3 runs to 14 residues. Material: CD4+ T cells from blood, cultured in vitro. This TCR came from a human donor in good health. This chain links TRBV28 with TRBJ2-3; 8 positions match TRBD2. In DNA, the CDR3 is TGTGCCAGCAGTTTGATAGCGGGGACAGATACGCAGTATTTT. It translates to CASSLIAGTDTQYF.